The entry that follows covers one T cell receptor (beta chain) sequence. Time point in this sample: longitudinal time-point 3. Per the germline V gene, CDR1 is LGHDT and CDR2 is YNNKEL (reference sequence). The CDR3 contains 13 residues. Trimming took off 0 bases at V and 4 bases at J, with 7 bases between the two ends. The data stem from a study of neurological immune-mediated disorders. TCRdb called the 5' RACE reads again in MiXCR, with one record for every CDR3 protein. The data show around 100,000 distinct CDR3 sequences, 11% seen once. The chain is built from TRBV3-1 and TRBJ2-7; D ambiguous. Sequencing was done on a sample of PBMCs. This TCR derives from a female donor with HTLV-1-associated myelopathy (HAM/TSP). This chain's CDR3 is CASSQDLGYEQYF. The CDR3 DNA sequence: TGTGCCAGCAGCCAAGATCTTGGGTACGAGCAGTACTTC.